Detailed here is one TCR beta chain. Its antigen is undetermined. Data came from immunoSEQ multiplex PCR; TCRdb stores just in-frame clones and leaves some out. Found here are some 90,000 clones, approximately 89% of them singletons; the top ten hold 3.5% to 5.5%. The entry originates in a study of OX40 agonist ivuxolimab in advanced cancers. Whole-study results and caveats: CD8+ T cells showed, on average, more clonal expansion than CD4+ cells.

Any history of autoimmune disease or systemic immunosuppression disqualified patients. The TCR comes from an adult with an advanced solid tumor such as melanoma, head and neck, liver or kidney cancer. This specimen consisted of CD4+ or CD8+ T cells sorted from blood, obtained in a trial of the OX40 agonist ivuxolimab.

The CDR3 region is CAAATGNSYEQYF. The DNA of the CDR3 is TGTGCCGCAGCGACAGGCAACTCCTACGAGCAGTACTTC. The chain is built from TRBV15 and TRBJ2-7; TRBD1 might be the D (6 bases). V gave up 11 bases and J gave up 0 bases, with 14 bases separating them. The CDR3 loop spans 13 amino acids. The germline V gene encodes CDR1 LNHNV and CDR2 YYDKDF (reference sequence).